These T cell receptor beta chains were read from a single sample in a study of blood T cell repertoires in COVID-19. Repertoires were generated with immunoSEQ multiplex PCR, while TCRdb's copy carries only in-frame clones and drops some. The sample holds 72,000 or so clones, approximately 86% seen once. Material for sequencing was peripheral blood. Receptors originate from an older woman with acute or convalescent COVID-19. Each CDR3 is given with its conserved first and last residue. A D gene is named only where the DNA matches it firmly. Only some rows state a clone size, as once, few, many or a class for expanded clones.

v_call,d_call,clone_size,j_call,cdr3_nt,cdr3_aa
TRBV2,.,.,TRBJ1-1,TGTGCCAGCGGGCGGGGTGCGGCCACTGAAGCTTTCTTT,CASGRGAATEAFF
TRBV10-3,TRBD1,.,TRBJ2-3,TGTGCCATCAGGCCGGTCGGGACAGGGGGCAGGGATACGCAGTATTTT,CAIRPVGTGGRDTQYF
TRBV28,TRBD1,.,TRBJ2-1,TGTGCCAGCAGTTCGGTTCTGGGACAGGGTGCAGACAATGAGCAGTTCTTC,CASSSVLGQGADNEQFF
TRBV5-1,.,.,TRBJ2-5,TGCGCCAGCAGCTTATCTCTACAAGAGACCCAGTACTTC,CASSLSLQETQYF
TRBV3-1/TRBV3-2,TRBD2,once,TRBJ2-1,TGTGCCAGCAGCCCCACCGCCCGTCTAGCGGGGGGGCCATCTGAGCAGTTCTTC,CASSPTARLAGGPSEQFF
TRBV6-5,TRBD1,.,TRBJ1-5,TGTGCCAGCAGTTACAATGGACAGGGAGGTCAGCCCCAGCATTTT,CASSYNGQGGQPQHF
TRBV5-1,TRBD1,.,TRBJ1-2,TGCGCCAGCAGCTTGTCGGGACAGGCTAACTATGGCTACACCTTC,CASSLSGQANYGYTF
TRBV19,.,.,TRBJ1-1,TGTGCCAGTAGTATATCGGGTTGGTCTGCTGAAGCTTTCTTT,CASSISGWSAEAFF
TRBV27,.,.,TRBJ1-2,TGTGCCAGCAGTCTCATCTCGTCCGCAGGGTTTCGTGGCTACACCTTC,CASSLISSAGFRGYTF
TRBV10-3,.,.,TRBJ1-2,TGTGCCATCACTGGCGGCGGCTATGGCTACACCTTC,CAITGGGYGYTF
TRBV19,TRBD1,.,TRBJ2-1,TGTGCCAGTTCCCGAACAGGGGCCGTTGTTGAGCAGTTCTTC,CASSRTGAVVEQFF
TRBV7-6,TRBD2,.,TRBJ2-7,TGTGCCAGCAGCGCACTAGCGGGATATACCTACGAGCAGTACTTC,CASSALAGYTYEQYF
TRBV3-1/TRBV3-2,TRBD1,.,TRBJ1-1,TGTGCCAGCAGCCACTGGGACAGGGAAACTGAAGCTTTCTTT,CASSHWDRETEAFF
TRBV4-1,.,few,TRBJ2-6,TGCGCCAGCAGCCAAGAAGGGGTCTCTGGGGCCAACGTCCTGACTTTC,CASSQEGVSGANVLTF
TRBV18,.,once,TRBJ1-1,TGTGCCAGCTCAATAAGGGAAGGGAGGAGCACTGAAGCTTTCTTT,CASSIREGRSTEAFF
TRBV28,TRBD1,.,TRBJ1-5,TGTGCCAGCAGTTTACAGGGGGAACAATGGCAGCCCCAGCATTTT,CASSLQGEQWQPQHF
TRBV6-5,.,.,TRBJ1-5,TGTGCCAGCAGTTACTCGAGTCCCAATCAGCCCCAGCATTTT,CASSYSSPNQPQHF
TRBV13,.,.,TRBJ1-5,TGTGCCAGCAGACCAACAGAGGGTGGCCAGCCCCAGCATTTT,CASRPTEGGQPQHF
TRBV29-1,.,once,TRBJ1-1,TGCAGCGCTCTCCCGACAGGGAACACTGAAGCTTTCTTT,CSALPTGNTEAFF
TRBV4-2,.,.,TRBJ1-2,TGTGCCAGCAGCCGTGGAAACAGCCCCGGGGATGGCTACACCTTC,CASSRGNSPGDGYTF
TRBV6-4,.,.,TRBJ1-5,TGTGCCAGCATTATCAAACAGGGTGGCAATCAGCCCCAGCATTTT,CASIIKQGGNQPQHF
TRBV5-4,TRBD1,once,TRBJ1-4,TGTGCCACTGGACAGGGGGCGGAAGAAAAACTGTTTTTT,CATGQGAEEKLFF
TRBV5-1,TRBD2,.,TRBJ2-7,TGCGCCAGCAGCTTCCTAGCGGGGGGCTCCTACGAGCAGTACTTC,CASSFLAGGSYEQYF
TRBV24-1,TRBD1,.,TRBJ1-3,TGTGCCACCAGCCCAGGGGGCTCTGGAAACACCATATATTTT,CATSPGGSGNTIYF
TRBV28,TRBD2,once,TRBJ2-3,TGTGCCAGCAGTTTTGGTCAGCCGGGGGGTACGCAGTATTTT,CASSFGQPGGTQYF
TRBV4-1,TRBD2,.,TRBJ2-7,TGCGCCAGCAGCCAAGAAGGAGCTAGCGGGGAGACGAAGCAGTACTTC,CASSQEGASGETKQYF
TRBV3-1/TRBV3-2,.,.,TRBJ1-3,TGTGCCAGCAGCCAAGATCGGGGAGGCACCATATATTTT,CASSQDRGGTIYF
TRBV6-5,.,.,TRBJ2-5,TGTGCCAGCAGTTACGGGCAACAGGGTCGGGAGACCCAGTACTTC,CASSYGQQGRETQYF
TRBV7-2,.,once,TRBJ1-6,TGTGCCAGCAAGAAGGAATCGGGGTCCTATAATTCACCCCTCCACTTT,CASKKESGSYNSPLHF
TRBV5-6,.,.,TRBJ1-2,TGTGCCAGCAGCTTGGTCGTGGGAGGGGCGGGCTACACCTTC,CASSLVVGGAGYTF
TRBV6-6,.,.,TRBJ1-6,TGTGCCAGCAGTTACTCCAGGGCGCAAAATTCACCCCTCCACTTT,CASSYSRAQNSPLHF
TRBV6-5,.,.,TRBJ2-3,TGTGCCAGCAGTTCCCAGGCAGATACGCAGTATTTT,CASSSQADTQYF
TRBV7-2,TRBD2,.,TRBJ2-3,TGTGCCAGCAGGACCCCGGGAGGAGATACGCAGTATTTT,CASRTPGGDTQYF
TRBV7-2,.,.,TRBJ1-5,TGTGCCAGCAGTCTAGGGGGAGGGGACAATCAGCCCCAGCATTTT,CASSLGGGDNQPQHF
TRBV18,.,once,TRBJ2-7,TGTGCCAGCTCACCTAGCGTCAAGCCCTACGAGCAGTACTTC,CASSPSVKPYEQYF
TRBV29-1,.,once,TRBJ2-1,TGCAGCGTTGTTACCGACCTTGAGGGCAGACTTTTCTCCTACAATGAGCAGTTCTTC,CSVVTDLEGRLFSYNEQFF
TRBV6-5,.,.,TRBJ1-1,TGTGCCAGCAGTTACTCGGGCCAGCCGAACACTGAAGCTTTCTTT,CASSYSGQPNTEAFF
TRBV14,.,.,TRBJ2-2,TGTGCCAGCAGCCAAGGGCTAGACACCGGGGAGCTGTTTTTT,CASSQGLDTGELFF
TRBV3-1/TRBV3-2,TRBD2,.,TRBJ2-2,TGTGCCAGCAGAGGGACTAGTGACACCGGGGAGCTGTTTTTT,CASRGTSDTGELFF
TRBV28,TRBD1,few,TRBJ2-3,TGTGCCAGCAGGAGTGACAGGGATCCCTCCATGGGGACGCAGTATTTT,CASRSDRDPSMGTQYF
TRBV5-1,.,.,TRBJ2-7,TGCGCCAGCAGAATTACAGGGCTACACGAGCAGTACTTC,CASRITGLHEQYF
TRBV28,TRBD1,.,TRBJ1-5,TGTGCCAGCAGCCCCACAGGGGTGAACAATCAGCCCCAGCATTTT,CASSPTGVNNQPQHF
TRBV11-2,.,.,TRBJ2-7,TGTGCCAGCAGCTTAGATTCCGGACAGACCTACGAGCAGTACTTC,CASSLDSGQTYEQYF
TRBV25-1,TRBD1,.,TRBJ1-2,TGTGCCACCCGGGACAGTGGGAACTATGGCTACACCTTC,CATRDSGNYGYTF
TRBV5-6,.,.,TRBJ1-5,TGTGCCAGCAGCCGTACGGGGGGAGTGGGTCGGAGCAATCAGCCCCAGCATTTT,CASSRTGGVGRSNQPQHF
TRBV6-5,.,.,TRBJ1-4,TGTGCCAGTGGACGCAGGGGTAATGAAAAACTGTTTTTT,CASGRRGNEKLFF
TRBV28,.,few,TRBJ1-1,TGTGCCAGCAGTTTAAGTCGGGGCACTGAAGCTTTCTTT,CASSLSRGTEAFF
TRBV12-5,TRBD1,.,TRBJ2-7,TGTGCTAGTGGTTTGGCCCGGGACAGGAATATCTACGAGCAGTACTTC,CASGLARDRNIYEQYF
TRBV12-3/TRBV12-4,.,.,TRBJ1-3,TGTGCCAGCAGCAGGGGTTCTGGAAACACCATATATTTT,CASSRGSGNTIYF
TRBV4-2,TRBD1,.,TRBJ1-1,TGTGCCAGCAGCCGCACCCAGGGGGCGCAGACTGAAGCTTTCTTT,CASSRTQGAQTEAFF
TRBV11-2,.,once,TRBJ2-4,TGTGCCAGCAGCTTATCGGAGGGGTTTCTAGCCAAAAACATTCAGTACTTC,CASSLSEGFLAKNIQYF
TRBV3-1/TRBV3-2,TRBD2,few,TRBJ2-3,TGTGCCAGCAGCCATTGGGGGACTAGCGGGGGGAGAGATACGCAGTATTTT,CASSHWGTSGGRDTQYF
TRBV15,.,.,TRBJ2-5,TGTGCCACCAGCAGATGGACAGTTCATGGGCTCTACTTC,CATSRWTVHGLYF
TRBV13,.,.,TRBJ2-5,TGTGCCAGCAGCTTAGGCCCTGGCTACCAAGAGACCCAGTACTTC,CASSLGPGYQETQYF
TRBV5-6,TRBD1,.,TRBJ2-3,TGTGCCAGCAGAGGGGGCGATACGCAGTATTTT,CASRGGDTQYF
TRBV2,.,.,TRBJ2-1,TGTGCCAGCAGTGAGCTGAGCTCCTACAATGAGCAGTTCTTC,CASSELSSYNEQFF
TRBV10-3,.,.,TRBJ2-3,TGTGCCATCGGAAACAGGGAGACAGATACGCAGTATTTT,CAIGNRETDTQYF
TRBV6-5,.,.,TRBJ1-1,TGTGCCAGCAGATTCTTCGGGGGGAACACTGAAGCTTTCTTT,CASRFFGGNTEAFF